The 11 T cell receptor beta chains below come from one sample, sequenced in a study of cytomegalovirus exposure and HLA in healthy donors (dated by TCRdb to about 2017). Libraries were built with the immunoSEQ multiplex PCR assay. For the multiplex PCR, a mixture combining 60 forward primers for TCR Vbeta segments and 13 reverse primers for TCR Jbeta segments was used. Held by TCRdb, this immuneACCESS table contains in-frame sequences only and omits some clones. Under half of the omission traces to an unresolved V gene where checked; the cause of the rest is unknown. In all, the sample holds over 150,000 clones, and 75% to 85% of those were seen once. The top ten clones comprise around 3.4% of the sample. The sample taken for sequencing was PBMCs. These TCRs come from a woman aged 55-69 years in good health and CMV-seropositive.

The V call is TRBV5-1, the J call TRBJ2-4; the D gene is possibly TRBD2 (6 bases). The CDR3 extends over 15 amino acids. Trimming took 0 bases from V and 7 from J, leaving 14 bases between them. From germline, CDR1 is SGHRS and CDR2 YFSETQ. CDR3 coding DNA: TGCGCCAGCAGCTTGGGTGAGCCTGCGGGGAACATTCAGTACTTC. Protein: CASSLGEPAGNIQYF.

This chain links TRBV27 with TRBJ1-2; 12 bases match TRBD1. Looked up from germline, CDR1 is MNHEY and CDR2 is SMNVEV (reference sequence). V lost 6 bases, J lost 8 bases, and 13 bases stayed unmatched. This CDR3 spans 16 amino acids. The CDR3 sequence is CASSPGPGQGAGGYTF. The CDR3 DNA sequence: TGTGCCAGCAGCCCAGGGCCGGGACAGGGGGCTGGAGGCTACACCTTC.

J is TRBJ2-3 and V is TRBV14; D possibly corresponds to TRBD1 (6 bases). Germline CDR1 reads SGHDN; CDR2 reads FVKESK. The CDR3 covers 16 residues. V lost 4 bases, J lost 4 bases, and 18 bases lay in between. The CDR3 loop reads CASSLLRGGVSDTQYF. The CDR3 coding sequence is TGTGCCAGCAGCCTTCTGCGAGGGGGAGTGTCAGATACGCAGTATTTT.

The chain is built from TRBV19 and TRBJ1-2; D gene ambiguous. Per the germline V gene, CDR1 is LNHDA and CDR2 is SQIVND (reference sequence). V lost 1 base, J lost 5 bases, and 8 bases lay in between. CDR3 size: 13 residues. In DNA, the CDR3 is TGTGCCAGTAGTATAGTAGGAGCATATGGCTACACCTTC. Protein product: CASSIVGAYGYTF.

This clone was seen only a few times. V usage is TRBV28 and J usage is TRBJ2-3, with 9 nucleotides matching TRBD2. The junction had 8 bases not matched to a gene; V was cut back by 5 bases and J by 2 bases. CDR3 size: 16 residues. Germline CDR1 reads MDHEN; CDR2 reads SYDVKM. The CDR3 is CASSLRTSVLTDTQYF. CDR3 nucleotide sequence: TGTGCCAGCAGTCTCCGGACTAGCGTACTCACAGATACGCAGTATTTT.

This chain's CDR3 is CASSLAGEAGANVLTF. CDR3 DNA: TGTGCCAGCAGTTTAGCCGGCGAGGCGGGGGCCAACGTCCTGACTTTC. This chain uses TRBV28 with TRBJ2-6; D uncertain. CDR1 and CDR2 from the germline V gene are MDHEN and SYDVKM. V lost 2 bases to trimming and J lost 4 bases, with 12 bases between them. There are 16 residues in the CDR3.

This clone was recorded once. This sequence joins TRBV18 and TRBJ2-7, with 9 bases matching TRBD1. Germline CDR1 reads KGHSH; CDR2 reads LQKENI. This CDR3 has 14 amino acids. J was trimmed by 2 bases and V by 4 bases; bases with no gene match: 3. The CDR3 here is CASSLDRGPYEQYF. The CDR3 nucleotides read TGTGCCAGCTCACTGGACAGGGGACCCTACGAGCAGTACTTC.

A word on this clone: In the same sample, other DNA sequences code for this CDR3. The chain has TRBV5-1 and TRBJ2-7, with 7 bases lining up with TRBD2. Germline CDR1 and CDR2: SGHRS and YFSETQ. The ends lost 1 base at V and 1 base at J; junction bases unmatched: 2. This CDR3 has 14 amino acids. DNA for the CDR3: TGCGCCAGCAGCTTGTCGGGGGGATCCTACGAGCAGTACTTC. Protein sequence: CASSLSGGSYEQYF.

This rearrangement joins TRBV4-2 to TRBJ2-1, with a tentative D call TRBD2 (5 bases). This CDR3 contains 14 residues. The germline V gene encodes CDR1 LGHNA and CDR2 YNFKEQ. The germline V and J ends were trimmed by 1 base and 5 bases, with 9 bases remaining between them. This chain's CDR3 is CASSQGEYNNEQFF. The CDR3 DNA reads TGTGCCAGCAGCCAAGGGGAGTACAACAATGAGCAGTTCTTC.

The chain has TRBV19 and TRBJ2-3; 10 positions agree with TRBD2. Germline CDR1 and CDR2: LNHDA and SQIVND (reference sequence). The CDR3 consists of 14 residues. Trimming removed 5 bases from V and 6 bases from J; junction bases left unmatched: 5. CDR3 bases: TGTGCCAGTAGTCAAAGCGGGGGGGCGGATACGCAGTATTTT. It codes for CASSQSGGADTQYF.

J is TRBJ2-5 and V is TRBV7-3; D gene ambiguous. CDR3 size: 11 residues. Germline V gene lookup returns CDR1 SGHTA and CDR2 FQGTGA. The V end was cut by 4 bases, the J end by 4 bases, with 4 bases between. This CDR3 is CASSSGETQYF. CDR3 coding DNA: TGTGCCAGCAGCTCGGGAGAGACCCAGTACTTC. The full variable domain, rest sourced from reference TRBV7-3 and TRBJ2-5, is GAGVSQTPSNKVTEKGKYVELRCDPISGHTALYWYRQSLGQGPEFLIYFQGTGAADDSGLPNDRFFAVRPEGSVSTLKIQRTERGDSAVYLCASSSGETQYFGPGTRLLVL.